These 18 T cell receptor beta chains were sequenced from one sample in a study of blood T cell repertoires in COVID-19. Generated by immunoSEQ multiplex PCR, the TCRdb table keeps only in-frame clones and is missing some. The data contain some 280,000 clones, about 82% of them singletons. Input material: peripheral blood. The receptors here all came from a woman aged 50 to 60 with active or convalescent COVID-19.

J is TRBJ2-1 and V is TRBV5-1; TRBD2 agrees at 14 bases. J gave up 2 bases and V 4 bases, and 5 bases lay outside the gene matches. Germline V gene data show CDR1 as SGHRS and CDR2 as YFSETQ. This CDR3 spans 17 amino acids. The DNA for the CDR3 is TGCGCCAGCAGCCCGGGACTAGCGGGAGCAGCCTACAATGAGCAGTTCTTC. Its protein is CASSPGLAGAAYNEQFF. The whole variable domain, remainder taken from reference TRBV5-1 and TRBJ2-1, is KAGVTQTPRYLIKTRGQQVTLSCSPISGHRSVSWYQQTPGQGLQFLFEYFSETQRNKGNFPGRFSGRQFSNSRSEMNVSTLELGDSALYLCASSPGLAGAAYNEQFFGPGTRLTVL.

This clone was seen many times. J is TRBJ1-3 and V is TRBV5-1; 7 bases are a match to TRBD1. The CDR3 consists of 17 residues. Trimming took 5 bases from V and 0 from J; bases not matched to a gene: 11. Germline loops: CDR1 SGHRS, CDR2 YFSETQ. The CDR3 here is CASSRDMGQLSGNTIYF. The DNA of the CDR3 is TGCGCCAGCAGTCGTGACATGGGACAGCTCTCTGGAAACACCATATATTTT.

In this sample, this clone turned up once. The chain recombines TRBV27 with TRBJ2-7, with 7 bases lining up with TRBD2. Germline trimming cut 3 bases from V and 8 bases from J; bases unmatched to any gene: 19. Germline assignment: CDR1 MNHEY and CDR2 SMNVEV (reference sequence). This CDR3 comprises 17 residues. The CDR3 region is CASSFMRGAGNPPKQYF. The CDR3 coding sequence is TGTGCCAGCAGTTTTATGCGGGGAGCGGGAAACCCACCCAAGCAGTACTTC.

CDR3 sequence reads: CASSILVGQASGANVLTF. The CDR3 DNA reads TGTGCCAGTAGTATTTTAGTCGGACAGGCCTCTGGGGCCAACGTCCTGACTTTC. The chain is built from TRBV19 and TRBJ2-6, with 7 bases fitting TRBD1. This CDR3 is built from 18 residues. Germline CDR1 is LNHDA and CDR2 is SQIVND (reference sequence). V gave up 3 bases and J gave up 0 bases; unmatched junction bases: 8.

There are a few counts of this clone. V gene TRBV29-1 combines with J gene TRBJ2-3, with 10 bases identical to TRBD2. The V and J ends lost 0 bases and 3 bases, in that order; junction bases with no gene match: 15. Germline values: CDR1 SQVTM, CDR2 ANQGSEA. This CDR3 spans 19 amino acids. The CDR3 is CSVEELGLADPIPTDTQYF. The CDR3 DNA sequence: TGCAGCGTTGAAGAATTAGGACTAGCGGACCCGATACCTACAGATACGCAGTATTTT.

The chain has TRBV19 and TRBJ1-1, with 7 nucleotides matching TRBD1. V lost 5 bases to trimming and J lost 5 bases; unmatched junction nucleotides: 11. The germline V gene has CDR1 LNHDA and CDR2 SQIVND (reference sequence). CDR3 length equals 15 residues. This chain's CDR3 is CASSPQQGRKTEAFF. The CDR3 DNA reads TGTGCCAGTAGTCCTCAACAGGGGCGGAAAACTGAAGCTTTCTTT.

The chain uses TRBV7-2 and TRBJ1-1; D unresolved. CDR1 is SGHTA, CDR2 FQGNSA, per germline. The CDR3 length is 13 residues. With 4 bases removed from V and 4 bases from J, the gap between germline ends came to 10 bases. CDR3 sequence: CASSYREGTEAFF. The CDR3, as DNA: TGTGCCAGCAGCTACCGTGAGGGCACTGAAGCTTTCTTT.

This chain connects TRBV3-1 (or the pseudogene TRBV3-2) to TRBJ2-1; 12 nucleotides match TRBD2. Looked up from germline, CDR1 is LGHDT and CDR2 is YNNKEL (reference sequence). This CDR3 comprises 18 residues. The junction had 12 bases not matched to a gene; V was cut back by 1 base and J by 8 bases. In nucleotides, the CDR3 is TGTGCCAGCAGCCAAGTCGAGTCGGCTAGCGGGAGGGCCCATGAGCAGTTCTTC. Protein: CASSQVESASGRAHEQFF.

This clone has more than one count but fewer than ten. The chain couples TRBV9 to TRBJ2-7; 7 bases map to TRBD1. This CDR3 region has 16 residues. The trim removed 3 bases at V and 2 bases at J, leaving 11 bases unmatched. CDR1 and CDR2 from the germline V gene are SGDLS and YYNGEE. CDR3 coding DNA: TGTGCCAGCAGCGACTCCCGGACAGGACAGCCCTACGAGCAGTACTTC. Its protein product is CASSDSRTGQPYEQYF.

This chain uses TRBV7-8 with TRBJ1-3, with TRBD1 identical over 9 bases. J was trimmed by 0 bases and V by 1 base; bases with no gene match: 1. The germline CDR1 and CDR2 sequences are SGHVS and FQNEAQ. The CDR3 consists of 16 residues. Here the CDR3 DNA reads TGTGCCAGCAGCTTAGGGGACAGGGCCTCTGGAAACACCATATATTTT. This gives the protein CASSLGDRASGNTIYF. Full variable domain (remainder filled in from reference TRBV7-8 and TRBJ1-3): GAGVSQSPRYKVAKRGQDVALRCDPISGHVSLFWYQQALGQGPEFLTYFQNEAQLDKSGLPSDRFFAERPEGSVSTLKIQRTQQEDSAVYLCASSLGDRASGNTIYFGEGSWLTVV.

J is TRBJ1-1 and V is TRBV6-5; the D is unclear. This CDR3 has 11 amino acids. Trimming took 10 bases from V and 5 from J, leaving 11 bases between them. CDR1 and CDR2 (germline): MNHEY, SVGAGI. CDR3 coding DNA: TGTGCCACCCTCTTCGGGACTGAAGCTTTCTTT. This encodes CATLFGTEAFF.

This clone was detected only once. The V gene is TRBV21-1, the J gene TRBJ1-5. TRBV21-1 is an annotated pseudogene. CDR3 length: 17 residues. In DNA, the CDR3 is TGTGCCAGCAGCAAAAGGAGGGGGGGTCCGGGCAATCAGCCCCAGCATTTT. Its protein product is CASSKRRGGPGNQPQHF.

This clone is large in the sample. The rearrangement uses TRBV25-1 and TRBJ2-2, with 10 bases fitting TRBD1. Trimming cost V 3 bases and J 7 bases; bases outside gene matches: 5. The CDR3 extends over 15 amino acids. Germline V lookup: CDR1 MGHDK, CDR2 SYGVNS. The chain's CDR3 is CASSERQGAGGELFF. CDR3 DNA sequence: TGTGCCAGCAGTGAGAGACAGGGGGCGGGCGGGGAGCTGTTTTTT.

CDR3 in DNA: TGCGCCAGCACAGCGGGAGTTAGCTACGAGCAGTACTTC. This sequence encodes CASTAGVSYEQYF. This chain joins TRBV10-2 and TRBJ2-7, with 8 bases lining up with TRBD2. This CDR3 is 13 amino acids long. CDR1 WSHSY and CDR2 SAAADI come from the germline V gene. V shed 7 bases, J shed 3 bases, and the junction held 5 bases outside the gene matches.

The chain joins TRBV6-6 to TRBJ1-1; D uncertain. This CDR3 has 14 residues. V was pared by 2 bases and J by 1 base, with 8 bases between. Germline lookup yields CDR1 MNHNY and CDR2 SVGAGI (reference sequence). CDR3 loop: CASSYTPRNTEAFF. DNA of the CDR3: TGTGCCAGCAGTTACACTCCGAGGAACACTGAAGCTTTCTTT.

The chain recombines TRBV3-1 (or the pseudogene TRBV3-2) with TRBJ1-2; D remains ambiguous. Germline V gene lookup returns CDR1 LGHDT and CDR2 YNNKEL (reference sequence). The CDR3 consists of 16 residues. Trimming took 1 base from V and 5 from J, leaving 17 bases between them. The CDR3 DNA is TGTGCCAGCAGCCAAGGTCAGCGCCCAGTGAGGTATGGCTACACCTTC. Protein product: CASSQGQRPVRYGYTF.

The chain links TRBV2 to TRBJ1-3; no reliable D call. There are 15 residues in the CDR3. The V end lost 4 bases, the J end lost 0 bases, and 10 bases lay between the germline ends. Germline V CDR1 and CDR2: SNHLY, FYNNEI. CDR3 nucleotide sequence: TGTGCCAGCAGTGTTGGAGCTAGCTCTGGAAACACCATATATTTT. It yields the protein CASSVGASSGNTIYF. The full variable domain, with the rest looked up from reference TRBV2 and TRBJ1-3, is EPEVTQTPSHQVTQMGQEVILRCVPISNHLYFYWYRQILGQKVEFLVSFYNNEISEKSEIFDDQFSVERPDGSNFTLKIRSTKLEDSAMYFCASSVGASSGNTIYFGEGSWLTVV.

V usage is TRBV2 and J usage is TRBJ2-1; 10 bases map to TRBD2. The V gene's germline CDR1 is SNHLY and CDR2 FYNNEI. CDR3 length: 15 residues. V shed 3 bases and J 6 bases; nucleotides not matched to a gene: 5. CDR3 nucleotides: TGTGCCAGCAGTGACGGAACTAGCGGGATCAATGAGCAGTTCTTC. Its translation: CASSDGTSGINEQFF. Full variable domain (rest looked up from reference TRBV2 and TRBJ2-1): EPEVTQTPSHQVTQMGQEVILRCVPISNHLYFYWYRQILGQKVEFLVSFYNNEISEKSEIFDDQFSVERPDGSNFTLKIRSTKLEDSAMYFCASSDGTSGINEQFFGPGTRLTVL.